The subject of this entry is one TCR beta chain. What it binds is unknown. The naive CD8 fraction comprised CD45RO-negative cells positively selected for CCR7 and excluded terminally differentiated effector memory CD45RA+ cells. Per sorted-subset replicate PCR, input was around 220 ng DNA, representing roughly 29,000 T cell genomes. Generated by immunoSEQ multiplex PCR, the TCRdb table keeps only in-frame clones and is missing some. This sample has 1.5 million to 2.5 million clones, with over 85% found just once. CDR1 and CDR2 (germline): SEHNR, FQNEAQ (reference sequence). This CDR3 is built from 18 residues. Trimming removed 1 base at V and 0 bases at J, with 13 bases between. The entry originates in a study of shared clonotypes between healthy human individuals. Study-level information: Participating donors consisted of two women and a few men aged 18 to 49. Findings and limits, study-wide: Depth was large, yet rarefaction showed that sorted-subset sequencing was incomplete.

V is TRBV7-9 and J is TRBJ2-6; D possibly corresponds to TRBD2 (5 bases). Sequencing input: naive CD8+ T cells sorted from blood. The sequence came from a man in his late teens or twenties in good health. The CDR3 here is CASSLVRVGSSGANVLTF. Here the CDR3 DNA reads TGTGCCAGCAGCTTAGTTAGGGTAGGGAGCTCTGGGGCCAACGTCCTGACTTTC.